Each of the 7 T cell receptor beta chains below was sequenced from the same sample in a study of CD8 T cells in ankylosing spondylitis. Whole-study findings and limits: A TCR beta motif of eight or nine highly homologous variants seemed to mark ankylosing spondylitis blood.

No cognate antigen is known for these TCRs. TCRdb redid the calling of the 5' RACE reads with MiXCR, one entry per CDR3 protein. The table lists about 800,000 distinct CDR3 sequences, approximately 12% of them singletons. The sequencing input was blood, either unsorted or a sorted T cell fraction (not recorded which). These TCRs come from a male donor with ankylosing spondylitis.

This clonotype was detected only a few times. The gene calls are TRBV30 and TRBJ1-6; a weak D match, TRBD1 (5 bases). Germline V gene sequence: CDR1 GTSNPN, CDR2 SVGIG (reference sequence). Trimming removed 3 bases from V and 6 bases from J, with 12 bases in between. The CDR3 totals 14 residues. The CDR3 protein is CAWRQVPFNSPLHF. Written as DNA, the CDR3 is TGTGCCTGGAGACAGGTCCCCTTTAATTCACCCCTCCACTTT.

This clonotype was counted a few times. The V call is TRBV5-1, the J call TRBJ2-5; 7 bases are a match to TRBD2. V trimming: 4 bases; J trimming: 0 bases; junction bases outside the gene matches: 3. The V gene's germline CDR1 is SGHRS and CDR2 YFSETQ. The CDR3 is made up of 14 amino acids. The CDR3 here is CASSASGNQETQYF. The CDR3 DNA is TGCGCCAGCAGCGCTAGCGGAAACCAAGAGACCCAGTACTTC.

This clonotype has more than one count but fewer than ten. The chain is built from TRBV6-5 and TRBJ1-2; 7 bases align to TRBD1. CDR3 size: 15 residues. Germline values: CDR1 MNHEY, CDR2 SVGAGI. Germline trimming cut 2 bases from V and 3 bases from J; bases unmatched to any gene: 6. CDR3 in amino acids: CASSYGRGFYYGYTF. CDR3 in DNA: TGTGCCAGCAGTTACGGCAGGGGGTTCTACTATGGCTACACCTTC.

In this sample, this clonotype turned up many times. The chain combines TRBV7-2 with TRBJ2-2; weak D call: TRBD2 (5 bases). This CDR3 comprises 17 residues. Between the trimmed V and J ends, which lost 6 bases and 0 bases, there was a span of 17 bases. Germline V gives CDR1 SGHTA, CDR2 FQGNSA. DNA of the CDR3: TGTGCCAGCAGTCAAGGGCTAGCATACGCGAACACCGGGGAGCTGTTTTTT. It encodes CASSQGLAYANTGELFF.

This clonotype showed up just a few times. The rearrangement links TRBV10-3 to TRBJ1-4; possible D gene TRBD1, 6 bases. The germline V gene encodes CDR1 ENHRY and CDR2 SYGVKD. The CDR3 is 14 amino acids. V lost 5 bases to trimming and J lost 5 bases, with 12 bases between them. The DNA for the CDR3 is TGTGCCATCAGTCCGGGGACAATGAATGAAAAACTGTTTTTT. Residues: CAISPGTMNEKLFF.

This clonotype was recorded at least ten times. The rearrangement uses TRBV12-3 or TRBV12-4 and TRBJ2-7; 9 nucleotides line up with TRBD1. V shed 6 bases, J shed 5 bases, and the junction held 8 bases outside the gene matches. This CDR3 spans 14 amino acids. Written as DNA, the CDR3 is TGTGCCAGCAGCCTGGGACAGGGTAGCCACGAGCAGTACTTC. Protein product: CASSLGQGSHEQYF.

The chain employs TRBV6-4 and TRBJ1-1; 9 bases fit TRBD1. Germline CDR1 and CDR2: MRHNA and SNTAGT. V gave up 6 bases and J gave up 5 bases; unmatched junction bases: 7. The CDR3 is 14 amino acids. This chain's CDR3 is CASRPDRGFTEAFF. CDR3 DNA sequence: TGTGCCAGCAGACCCGACAGGGGGTTTACTGAAGCTTTCTTT.